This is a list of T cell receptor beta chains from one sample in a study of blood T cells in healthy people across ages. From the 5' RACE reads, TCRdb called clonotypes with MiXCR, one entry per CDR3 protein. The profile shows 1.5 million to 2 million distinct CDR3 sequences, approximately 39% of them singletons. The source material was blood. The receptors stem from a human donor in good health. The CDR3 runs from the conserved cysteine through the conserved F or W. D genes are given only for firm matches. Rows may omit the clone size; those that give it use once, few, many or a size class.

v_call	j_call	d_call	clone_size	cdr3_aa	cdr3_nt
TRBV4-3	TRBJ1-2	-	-	CASSRDLARSYGYTF	TGCGCCAGCAGCCGAGATCTGGCCAGGAGCTATGGCTACACCTTC
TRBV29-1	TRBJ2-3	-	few	CSVEVRGPDTQYF	TGCAGCGTTGAGGTTCGGGGCCCAGATACGCAGTATTTT
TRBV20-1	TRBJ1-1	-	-	CSARDLEGLNTEAFF	TGCAGTGCTAGAGATTTGGAGGGCTTGAACACTGAAGCTTTCTTT
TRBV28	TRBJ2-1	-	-	CASTVTKYNEQFF	TGTGCCAGCACCGTGACTAAATACAATGAGCAGTTCTTC
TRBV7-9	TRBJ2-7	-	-	CASSLAGTAVEQYF	TGTGCCAGCAGCCTCGCAGGGACGGCCGTCGAGCAGTACTTC
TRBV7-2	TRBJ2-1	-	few	CASSLYTQGAYNEQFF	TGTGCCAGCAGCTTATACACACAGGGTGCCTACAATGAGCAGTTCTTC
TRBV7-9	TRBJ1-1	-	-	CASSLSLDNTEAFF	TGTGCCAGCAGCTTATCGTTGGATAACACTGAAGCTTTCTTT
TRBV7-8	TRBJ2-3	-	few	CASSYLDTDTQYF	TGTGCCAGCAGCTATCTGGACACAGATACGCAGTATTTT
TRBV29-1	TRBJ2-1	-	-	CSASSGEQFF	TGCAGCGCTAGTTCGGGTGAGCAGTTCTTC
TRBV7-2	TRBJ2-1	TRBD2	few	CASSGQAGTNNEQFF	TGTGCCAGCAGCGGACAAGCGGGGACCAACAATGAGCAGTTCTTC
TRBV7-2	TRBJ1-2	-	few	CASRGGGGLAYGYTF	TGTGCCAGCAGGGGCGGGGGAGGCCTTGCCTATGGCTACACCTTC
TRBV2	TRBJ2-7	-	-	CASSGQRSYEQYF	TGTGCCAGCAGTGGTCAGCGCTCCTACGAGCAGTACTTC
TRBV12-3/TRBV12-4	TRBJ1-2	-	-	CASSLAAVYYGCTF	TGTGCCAGCAGTTTGGCCGCAGTTTACTATGGCTGCACCTTC
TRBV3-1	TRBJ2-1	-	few	CASSQDWRGGANEQFF	TGTGCCAGCAGCCAAGATTGGAGGGGGGGCGCCAATGAGCAGTTCTTC
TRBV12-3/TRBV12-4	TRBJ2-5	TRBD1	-	CASRQGQGIETQYF	TGTGCCAGCCGACAGGGACAGGGCATAGAGACCCAGTACTTC
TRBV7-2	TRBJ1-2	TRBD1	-	CASSPWTGYSDGYTF	TGTGCCAGCAGCCCCTGGACAGGGTATAGCGATGGCTACACCTTC
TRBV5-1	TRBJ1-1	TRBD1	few	CASSGRTGLGNTEAFF	TGCGCCAGCAGCGGGAGGACAGGGTTGGGGAACACTGAAGCTTTCTTT
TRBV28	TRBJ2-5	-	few	CASRPRTASQETQYF	TGTGCCAGCAGACCCCGGACCGCTAGTCAAGAGACCCAGTACTTC
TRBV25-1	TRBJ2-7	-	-	CASSEGHLYEQYF	TGTGCCAGCAGTGAGGGACATCTCTACGAGCAGTACTTC
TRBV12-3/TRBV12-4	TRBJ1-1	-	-	CASSPPLGGEAFF	TGTGCCAGCAGTCCCCCTCTCGGGGGGGAAGCTTTCTTT
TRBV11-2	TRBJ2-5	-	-	CASSPPLVSRKETQYF	TGTGCCAGCAGCCCACCCCTCGTTTCCAGGAAAGAGACCCAGTACTTC
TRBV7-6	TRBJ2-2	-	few	CASSLRGGPGELFF	TGTGCCAGCAGCTTAAGGGGTGGGCCCGGGGAGCTGTTTTTT
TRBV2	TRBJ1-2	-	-	CASSSQINYGYTF	TGTGCCAGCAGCTCCCAAATTAACTATGGCTACACCTTC
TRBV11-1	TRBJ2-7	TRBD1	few	CASSADRGFHEQYF	TGTGCCAGCAGTGCTGACAGGGGCTTCCACGAGCAGTACTTC
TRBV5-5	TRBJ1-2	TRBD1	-	CASSVQGSDGYTF	TGTGCCAGCAGCGTACAGGGGAGTGATGGCTACACCTTC
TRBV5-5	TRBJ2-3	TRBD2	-	CASSFLSGEYTQYF	TGTGCCAGCAGCTTTTTGAGCGGGGAGTATACGCAGTATTTT
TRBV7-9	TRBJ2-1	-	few	CASSLTYTSYNEQFF	TGTGCCAGCAGCTTAACCTATACAAGTTACAATGAGCAGTTCTTC
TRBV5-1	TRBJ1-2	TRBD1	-	CASSLEQGAVGYTF	TGCGCCAGCAGCTTAGAACAGGGGGCGGTTGGCTACACCTTC
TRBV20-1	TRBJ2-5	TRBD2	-	CSARDTSGPRGETQYF	TGCAGTGCTAGAGACACTAGCGGCCCAAGGGGGGAGACCCAGTACTTC
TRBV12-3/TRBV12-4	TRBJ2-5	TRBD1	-	CASSTQTGEETQYF	TGTGCCAGCAGTACCCAGACAGGGGAAGAGACCCAGTACTTC
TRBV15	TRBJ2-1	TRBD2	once	CATSTTSGDNEQFF	TGTGCCACCAGCACGACTAGCGGGGACAATGAGCAGTTCTTC
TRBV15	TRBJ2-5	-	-	CATSRERVRHQETQYF	TGTGCCACCAGCAGAGAGAGGGTCCGGCACCAAGAGACCCAGTACTTC
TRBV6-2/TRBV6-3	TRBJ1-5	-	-	CASSWAFADDQPQHF	TGTGCCAGCAGTTGGGCATTCGCGGACGATCAGCCCCAGCATTTT
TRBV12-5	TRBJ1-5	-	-	CASGLDSHQPQHF	TGTGCTAGTGGTTTGGACAGTCATCAGCCCCAGCATTTT
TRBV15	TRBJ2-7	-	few	CATSRDMGTLSTYEQYF	TGTGCCACCAGCAGAGATATGGGGACACTTAGTACCTACGAGCAGTACTTC
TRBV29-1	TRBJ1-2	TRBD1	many	CSVAGTVRRFYTF	TGCAGCGTTGCCGGGACAGTCAGGAGGTTCTACACCTTC
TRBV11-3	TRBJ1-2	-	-	CASSSERVPYGYTF	TGTGCCAGCAGCTCCGAACGGGTGCCCTATGGCTACACCTTC
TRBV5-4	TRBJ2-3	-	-	CASSLLTGAVDTQYF	TGTGCCAGCAGCCTGCTGACCGGCGCGGTAGATACGCAGTATTTT
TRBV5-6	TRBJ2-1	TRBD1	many	CASTPGGNEQFF	TGTGCCAGCACCCCAGGGGGCAATGAGCAGTTCTTC
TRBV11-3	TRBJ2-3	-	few	CASSLRQQDTQYF	TGTGCCAGCAGCCTTCGACAGCAAGATACGCAGTATTTT
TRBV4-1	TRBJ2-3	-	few	CASSTMGDADTQYF	TGCGCCAGCAGCACCATGGGCGACGCAGATACGCAGTATTTT
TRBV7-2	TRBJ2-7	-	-	CASTIAEGSYEQYF	TGTGCCAGCACCATAGCGGAAGGTTCCTACGAGCAGTACTTC
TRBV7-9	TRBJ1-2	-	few	CASSLEGPAYGYTF	TGTGCCAGCAGCTTAGAGGGGCCGGCCTATGGCTACACCTTC
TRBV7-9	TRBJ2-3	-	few	CASSSPSGGEMLRNTQYF	TGTGCCAGCAGCTCCCCGTCTGGGGGAGAGATGTTAAGAAATACGCAGTATTTT
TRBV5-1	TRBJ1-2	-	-	CASSLDGGPGYGYTF	TGCGCCAGCAGCTTGGATGGGGGCCCAGGGTATGGCTACACCTTC
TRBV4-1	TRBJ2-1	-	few	CASSQDQPGTTGINEQFF	TGCGCCAGCAGCCAAGACCAACCCGGGACCACCGGGATCAATGAGCAGTTCTTC
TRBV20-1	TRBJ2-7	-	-	CSASPRAGYEQYF	TGCAGTGCTAGCCCCAGGGCAGGGTACGAGCAGTACTTC
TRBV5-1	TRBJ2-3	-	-	CASTPGLGRTDTQYF	TGCGCCAGCACCCCCGGGCTTGGGCGCACAGATACGCAGTATTTT
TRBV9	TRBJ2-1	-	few	CASSARNRAELGDNEQFF	TGTGCCAGCAGCGCCCGCAACAGAGCGGAACTGGGCGACAATGAGCAGTTCTTC
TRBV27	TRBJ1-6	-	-	CASQTTWSSPLHF	TGTGCCAGCCAAACAACGTGGAGTTCACCCCTCCACTTT
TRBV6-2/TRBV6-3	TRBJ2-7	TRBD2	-	CASRPTSGGALEQYF	TGTGCCAGCAGACCGACTAGCGGGGGGGCCCTCGAGCAGTACTTC
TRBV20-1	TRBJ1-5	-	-	CSAINSYSNQPQHF	TGCAGTGCTATCAACAGTTATAGCAATCAGCCCCAGCATTTT
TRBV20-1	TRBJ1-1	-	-	CSAKTPSNTEAFF	TGCAGTGCTAAGACACCCTCGAACACTGAAGCTTTCTTT
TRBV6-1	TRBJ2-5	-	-	CANSEGWGMTQYF	TGTGCCAACAGTGAAGGCTGGGGAATGACCCAGTACTTC
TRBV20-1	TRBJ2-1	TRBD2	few	CSARVGGALDEQFF	TGCAGTGCTAGAGTCGGGGGGGCCTTGGATGAGCAGTTCTTC
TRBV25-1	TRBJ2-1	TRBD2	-	CASNDPGLARNEQFF	TGTGCCAGCAACGATCCGGGACTAGCAAGGAATGAGCAGTTCTTC
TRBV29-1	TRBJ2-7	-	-	CSVGGSTYEQYF	TGCAGCGTTGGCGGCAGTACCTACGAGCAGTACTTC